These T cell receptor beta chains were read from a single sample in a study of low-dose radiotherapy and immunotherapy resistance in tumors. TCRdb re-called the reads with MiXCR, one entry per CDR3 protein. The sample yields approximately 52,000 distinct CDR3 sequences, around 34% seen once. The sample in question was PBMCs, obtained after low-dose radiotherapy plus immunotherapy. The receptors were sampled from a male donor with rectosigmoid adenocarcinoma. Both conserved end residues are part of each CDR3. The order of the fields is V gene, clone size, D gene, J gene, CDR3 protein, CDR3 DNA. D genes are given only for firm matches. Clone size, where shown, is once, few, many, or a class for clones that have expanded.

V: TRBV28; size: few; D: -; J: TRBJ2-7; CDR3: CASTNSLSSYEQYF; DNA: TGTGCCAGCACTAATAGCTTATCCTCCTACGAGCAGTACTTC
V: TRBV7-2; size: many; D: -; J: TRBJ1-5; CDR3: CASSFTKDQPQHF; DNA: TGTGCCAGCAGCTTTACAAAGGATCAGCCCCAGCATTTT
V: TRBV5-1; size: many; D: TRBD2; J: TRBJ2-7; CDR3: CASSFRVISGSPHEQYF; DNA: TGCGCCAGCAGCTTCAGGGTTATTAGCGGGAGCCCCCACGAGCAGTACTTC
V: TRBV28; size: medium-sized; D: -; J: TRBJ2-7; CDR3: CASTSGDSSYEQYF; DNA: TGTGCCAGCACCTCGGGGGACAGCTCCTACGAGCAGTACTTC
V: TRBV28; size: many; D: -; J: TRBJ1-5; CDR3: CASRKGHRDPQHF; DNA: TGTGCCAGCAGGAAGGGGCACCGTGATCCCCAGCATTTT
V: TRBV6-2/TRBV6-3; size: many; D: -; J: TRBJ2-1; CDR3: CASTHGASHNEQFF; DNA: TGTGCCAGCACCCACGGCGCTAGCCACAATGAGCAGTTCTTC
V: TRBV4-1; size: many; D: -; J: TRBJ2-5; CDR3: CASSQPSGETQYF; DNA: TGCGCCAGCAGCCAGCCATCGGGGGAGACCCAGTACTTC
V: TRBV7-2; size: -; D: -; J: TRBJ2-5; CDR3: CASSFVGGGPGETQYF; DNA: TGTGCCAGCAGCTTTGTGGGTGGGGGGCCAGGGGAGACCCAGTACTTC
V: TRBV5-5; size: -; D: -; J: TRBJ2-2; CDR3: CASSTGPAFTGELFFF; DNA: -
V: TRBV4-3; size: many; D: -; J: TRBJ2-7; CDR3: CASSQVFGNTYEQYF; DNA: TGCGCCAGCAGCCAAGTTTTCGGCAATACCTACGAGCAGTACTTC
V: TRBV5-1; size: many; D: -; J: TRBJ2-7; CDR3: CASSLDARQAYEQYF; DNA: TGCGCCAGCAGCTTGGACGCCAGGCAAGCCTACGAGCAGTACTTC
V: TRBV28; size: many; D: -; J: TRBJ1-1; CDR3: CASSFPFDTEAFF; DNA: TGTGCCAGCAGTTTTCCTTTTGACACTGAAGCTTTCTTT
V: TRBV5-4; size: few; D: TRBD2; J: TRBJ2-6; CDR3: CASSLPLAGGRVSGANVLTF; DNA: TGTGCCAGCAGCTTGCCCCTAGCGGGGGGGCGAGTTTCTGGGGCCAACGTCCTGACTTTC
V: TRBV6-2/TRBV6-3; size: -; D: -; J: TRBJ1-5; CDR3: CASRSGLGLNQPQHF; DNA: TGTGCCAGCAGATCGGGCCTGGGATTAAATCAGCCCCAGCATTTT
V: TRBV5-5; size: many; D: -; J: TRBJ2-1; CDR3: CASSFGGSEQFF; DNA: TGTGCCAGCAGCTTCGGGGGATCTGAGCAGTTCTTC
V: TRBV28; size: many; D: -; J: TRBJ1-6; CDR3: CASSFNVESPLHF; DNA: TGTGCCAGCAGTTTCAATGTAGAATCACCCCTCCACTTT
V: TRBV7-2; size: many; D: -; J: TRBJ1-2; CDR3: CASSRGRLRGYTF; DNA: TGTGCCAGCAGCCGCGGAAGGCTGAGAGGCTACACCTTC
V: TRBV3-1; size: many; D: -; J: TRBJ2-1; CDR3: CASSQDRRRSYEQFF; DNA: TGTGCCAGCAGCCAAGATCGAAGGAGGTCCTATGAGCAGTTCTTC
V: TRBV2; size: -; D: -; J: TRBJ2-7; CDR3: CASSVVKSGEQYF; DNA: TGTGCCAGCAGTGTTGTAAAGTCCGGCGAGCAGTACTTC
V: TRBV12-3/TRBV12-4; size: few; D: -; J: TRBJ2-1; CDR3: CATLERGWNEQFF; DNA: TGTGCCACCCTTGAACGGGGTTGGAATGAGCAGTTCTTC
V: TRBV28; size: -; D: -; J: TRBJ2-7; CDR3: CASSLSGTPQYEQYF; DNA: TGTGCCAGCAGTTTATCAGGGACACCCCAGTACGAGCAGTACTTC
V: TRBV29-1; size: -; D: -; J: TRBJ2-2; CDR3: CSVGSDTGELFFF; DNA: -
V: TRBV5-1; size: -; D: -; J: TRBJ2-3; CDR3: CASSPEGGGPADTQYF; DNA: TGCGCCAGCAGCCCGGAGGGGGGAGGGCCCGCAGATACGCAGTATTTT
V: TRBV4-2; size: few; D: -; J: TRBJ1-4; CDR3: CASSQDGNEKLFF; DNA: TGTGCCAGCAGCCAAGATGGGAATGAAAAACTGTTTTTT
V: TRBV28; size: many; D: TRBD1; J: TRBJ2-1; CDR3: CASSTFVGQGIGNEQFF; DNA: TGTGCCAGCTCGACTTTCGTAGGACAGGGAATAGGCAATGAGCAGTTCTTC
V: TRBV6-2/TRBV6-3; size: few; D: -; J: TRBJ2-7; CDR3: CASSYDPLYEQYF; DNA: TGTGCCAGCAGTTATGACCCACTCTACGAGCAGTACTTC